What follows are 24 T cell receptor beta chains derived from one specimen sequenced in a study of human T cells and chemical hapten exposure. Extraction of total RNA was performed on unfractionated whole blood. TCRdb ran MiXCR on the 5' RACE reads and lists one entry per CDR3 protein. The repertoire holds 110,000 or so distinct CDR3 sequences, with 15% to 20% as singletons. These receptors were obtained from a human donor in good health.

The chain employs TRBV29-1 and TRBJ1-2; D uncertain. The CDR3 totals 10 residues. Germline-derived CDR1 and CDR2 are SQVTM and ANQGSEA. Trimming left V 3 bases short and J 6 bases short, with 5 bases between. The CDR3 coding sequence is TGCAGCGTTGATCAGAATGGCTACACCTTC. The encoded protein is CSVDQNGYTF.

Only a few counts were recorded for this clonotype. The rearrangement joins TRBV29-1 to TRBJ1-1; possibly TRBD1 for D (6 bases). This CDR3 is built from 10 residues. Germline V gives CDR1 SQVTM, CDR2 ANQGSEA. The CDR3 reads CGAGASEAFF. The DNA of the CDR3 is TGCGGCGCGGGGGCTTCAGAAGCTTTCTTT.

This clonotype has just a few counts. The chain combines TRBV6-5 with TRBJ2-1; 7 bases agree with TRBD1. V trimming: 10 bases; J trimming: 8 bases; junction bases outside the gene matches: 5. The V gene's germline CDR1 is MNHEY and CDR2 SVGAGI. The CDR3 is 11 residues long. CDR3 nucleotides: TGTGCCACCACAGGGGCTGATGAGCAGTTCTTC. This encodes CATTGADEQFF.

In its sample, this clonotype was seen a few times. The V call is TRBV10-3, the J call TRBJ1-2; 8 bases line up with TRBD1. The CDR3 loop spans 13 amino acids. Germline-derived CDR1 and CDR2 are ENHRY and SYGVKD. V dropped 5 bases and J dropped 3; count of bases not matched to a gene: 2. The CDR3 loop is CAISPQGDYGYTF. In DNA form, the CDR3 reads TGTGCCATCAGTCCACAGGGGGACTATGGCTACACCTTC.

The chain links TRBV18 to TRBJ2-5, with TRBD1 matching 9 bases. Germline assignment: CDR1 KGHSH and CDR2 LQKENI. V dropped 6 bases and J dropped 3; count of bases not matched to a gene: 5. The CDR3 has 14 amino acids. The CDR3 spells CASSYRGREETQYF. DNA of the CDR3: TGTGCCAGCTCGTACAGGGGGCGCGAAGAGACCCAGTACTTC.

The genes are TRBV12-3 or TRBV12-4 and TRBJ1-1, with D possibly being TRBD1 (5 bases). Trimming removed 2 bases from V and 3 bases from J, with 13 bases in between. This CDR3 contains 15 residues. CDR3 sequence: CASSLWGRRDTEAFF. The CDR3 DNA reads as TGTGCCAGCAGTTTATGGGGGAGGAGGGACACTGAAGCTTTCTTT.

This clonotype was found a few times. The chain has TRBV24-1 and TRBJ1-3, with D perhaps matching TRBD1 (6 bases). The V end lost 7 bases, the J end lost 3 bases, and 18 bases lay between the germline ends. CDR3 length: 16 residues. Germline-derived CDR1 and CDR2 are KGHDR and SFDVKD. The CDR3 nucleotides read TGTGCCACCAGGGGCGGGCAGGGGCGATTTGGAAACACCATATATTTT. Translated, it gives CATRGGQGRFGNTIYF.

The chain combines TRBV19 with TRBJ2-3; 14 bases are a match to TRBD2. From germline, CDR1 is LNHDA and CDR2 SQIVND (reference sequence). J lost 2 bases, V lost 4 bases, and 5 bases had no gene match. This CDR3 comprises 17 residues. The CDR3 sequence: CASSTGLAGGSTDTQYF. CDR3 in DNA: TGTGCCAGTAGTACCGGACTAGCGGGAGGATCCACAGATACGCAGTATTTT.

The CDR3 DNA follows: TGCGCCAGCAGCCCCCCCCTAGCGGGATACAATGAGCAGTTCTTC. This encodes CASSPPLAGYNEQFF. The J gene is TRBJ2-1, the V gene TRBV4-1; 9 bases align to TRBD2. The CDR3 runs 15 residues. Germline loops: CDR1 MGHRA, CDR2 YSYEKL. Trimming removed 4 bases from V and 4 bases from J; junction bases left unmatched: 5.

A few counts support this clonotype. The chain couples TRBV6-2 or TRBV6-3 to TRBJ2-3; maybe TRBD2 (5 bases). The CDR3 runs 15 residues. Germline V gives CDR1 MNHEY, CDR2 SVGEGT. The V end was cut by 2 bases, the J end by 3 bases, with 12 bases between. The CDR3, as DNA: TGTGCCAGCAGTTACACTGGACTTCTGACAGATACGCAGTATTTT. Protein sequence: CASSYTGLLTDTQYF.

The chain uses TRBV18 and TRBJ1-5; 7 nucleotides match TRBD1. Trimming removed 5 bases from V and 0 bases from J; junction bases left unmatched: 10. The V gene's germline CDR1 is KGHSH and CDR2 LQKENI. The CDR3 covers 17 residues. This CDR3 is CASSAGTEPYSNQPQHF. CDR3 nucleotide sequence: TGTGCCAGCTCAGCAGGGACAGAGCCCTATAGCAATCAGCCCCAGCATTTT.

This clonotype was detected a few times. V gene TRBV3-1 combines with J gene TRBJ2-6; 9 positions agree with TRBD1. This CDR3 has 19 residues. From germline, CDR1 is LGHDT and CDR2 YNNKEL (reference sequence). After removal of 3 bases from V and 0 bases from J, the junction contained 9 bases not matched to a gene. CDR3 coding DNA: TGTGCCAGCAGCCACGAACCGGGACAGGGCCGCTCTGGGGCCAACGTCCTGACTTTC. Protein product: CASSHEPGQGRSGANVLTF.

The CDR3 protein is CASSFTRVVEAFF. The CDR3 region has the DNA TGTGCCAGCAGTTTCACCCGGGTGGTTGAAGCTTTCTTT. The chain couples TRBV12-3 or TRBV12-4 to TRBJ1-1; D gene unclear. This CDR3 has 13 amino acids. Trimming pared 3 bases from V and 7 bases from J, leaving 12 bases between.

This chain links TRBV28 with TRBJ2-5; unclear D gene. CDR1 is MDHEN and CDR2 is SYDVKM in the germline V gene. Between the trimmed V and J ends, which lost 5 bases and 9 bases, there was a span of 13 bases. The CDR3 has 12 amino acids. The CDR3 nucleotides read TGTGCCAGCAGTCAAACCCCTGAGGCCCAGTACTTC. Its protein product is CASSQTPEAQYF.

This clonotype was detected ten times or more. This chain connects TRBV2 to TRBJ2-4; D gene ambiguous. Trimming pared 5 bases from V and 8 bases from J, leaving 13 bases between. This CDR3 spans 13 amino acids. Germline assignment: CDR1 SNHLY and CDR2 FYNNEI. For the CDR3, the DNA is TGTGCCAGCAGTCGCATGACAAGGGACATTCAGTACTTC. Amino acid sequence: CASSRMTRDIQYF.

This clonotype occurred a few times. The chain employs TRBV7-9 and TRBJ1-1; D gene ambiguous. V was cut by 1 base and J by 6 bases, with 12 bases left in between. Germline CDR1 reads SEHNR; CDR2 reads FQNEAQ (reference sequence). This CDR3 spans 14 amino acids. CDR3 DNA sequence: TGTGCCAGCAGCTTAGGAGGTGGCCTTCCTGAAGCTTTCTTT. This codes for CASSLGGGLPEAFF.

The rearrangement joins TRBV5-4 to TRBJ1-2; D is perhaps TRBD1 (6 bases). CDR3 size: 16 residues. CDR1 is SGHNT and CDR2 is YYREEE in the germline V gene (reference sequence). The V end lost 4 bases, the J end lost 2 bases, and 18 bases lay between the germline ends. CDR3 residues: CASSIYSTGTNYGYTF. DNA of the CDR3: TGTGCCAGCAGCATATACTCGACAGGAACAAACTATGGCTACACCTTC.

This sequence joins TRBV20-1 and TRBJ2-1; D unclear. The ends were cut back, 5 bases at V and 5 bases at J, with 13 bases in the middle. CDR3 length: 13 residues. The germline gives CDR1 DFQATT, CDR2 SNEGSKA (reference sequence). The chain's CDR3 is CSASPRLDNEQFF. The DNA for the CDR3 is TGCAGTGCTTCCCCCCGGCTGGACAATGAGCAGTTCTTC.

This clonotype was seen more than once but under ten times. This chain links TRBV28 with TRBJ1-5; 8 nucleotides match TRBD1. Germline V gene lookup returns CDR1 MDHEN and CDR2 SYDVKM. V gave up 3 bases and J gave up 6 bases; unmatched junction bases: 13. CDR3 length: 17 residues. This CDR3 is CASSFGQGARLSQPQHF. Written as DNA, the CDR3 is TGTGCCAGCAGTTTCGGGCAGGGGGCAAGGTTAAGTCAGCCCCAGCATTTT.

The gene calls are TRBV18 and TRBJ2-7; D unclear. CDR3 length equals 15 residues. Between the trimmed V and J ends, which lost 5 bases and 0 bases, there was a span of 14 bases. Looked up from germline, CDR1 is KGHSH and CDR2 is LQKENI. The CDR3 coding sequence is TGTGCCAGCTCAGACGAAAGCCGGAGCTCCTACGAGCAGTACTTC. It encodes CASSDESRSSYEQYF.

This clonotype was found a few times. This rearrangement joins TRBV27 to TRBJ2-3, with D hard to call. Germline-derived CDR1 and CDR2 are MNHEY and SMNVEV (reference sequence). The CDR3 is made up of 14 amino acids. Trimming cost V 6 bases and J 1 base, with 11 bases left between them. The CDR3 region has the DNA TGTGCCAGCAGACCTAGTGTCGGCACAGATACGCAGTATTTT. It specifies CASRPSVGTDTQYF.

This clonotype was counted only a few times. This rearrangement joins TRBV29-1 to TRBJ2-3, with TRBD1 as a possible D gene (7 bases). V was pared by 3 bases and J by 8 bases, with 9 bases between. The CDR3 extends over 11 amino acids. Germline CDR1 SQVTM, CDR2 ANQGSEA. CDR3 DNA sequence: TGCAGCGTTGAGCAGGGGGGTACGCAGTATTTT. This gives the protein CSVEQGGTQYF.

This clonotype has a handful of counts. This chain joins TRBV28 and TRBJ2-7, with D perhaps matching TRBD1 or TRBD2 (5 bases each). The CDR3 is 14 amino acids. Germline V gives CDR1 MDHEN, CDR2 SYDVKM. Trimming shortened V by 6 bases and J by 3 bases, and 15 bases separated the two germline ends. The CDR3, as DNA: TGTGCCAGCAGCTTTGAGGCAGGGAGCTACGAGCAGTACTTC. Translating gives CASSFEAGSYEQYF. Filled out from reference TRBV28 and TRBJ2-7, the complete variable domain reads DVKVTQSSRYLVKRTGEKVFLECVQDMDHENMFWYRQDPGLGLRLIYFSYDVKMKEKGDIPEGYSVSREKKERFSLILESASTNQTSMYLCASSFEAGSYEQYFGPGTRLTVT.

This clonotype was seen a single time. The V gene is TRBV20-1, the J gene TRBJ1-5; possible D gene TRBD1, 5 bases. The CDR3 totals 14 residues. Germline CDR1 is DFQATT and CDR2 is SNEGSKA (reference sequence). V was pared by 0 bases and J by 6 bases, with 12 bases between. CDR3 protein: CSAREEWGGQPQHF. DNA of the CDR3: TGCAGTGCTAGAGAGGAGTGGGGGGGTCAGCCCCAGCATTTT.